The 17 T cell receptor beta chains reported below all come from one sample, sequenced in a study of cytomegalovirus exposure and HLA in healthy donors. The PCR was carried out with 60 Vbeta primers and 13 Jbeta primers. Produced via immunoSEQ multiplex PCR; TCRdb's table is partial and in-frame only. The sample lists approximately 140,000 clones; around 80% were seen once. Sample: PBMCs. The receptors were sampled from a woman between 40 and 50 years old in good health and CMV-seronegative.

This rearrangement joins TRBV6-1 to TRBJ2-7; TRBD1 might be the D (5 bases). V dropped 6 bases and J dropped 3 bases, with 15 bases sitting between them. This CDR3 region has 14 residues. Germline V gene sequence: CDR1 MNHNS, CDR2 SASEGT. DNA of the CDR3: TGTGCCAGCAGGAATAAAAGGGGCGTCTACGAGCAGTACTTC. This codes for CASRNKRGVYEQYF.

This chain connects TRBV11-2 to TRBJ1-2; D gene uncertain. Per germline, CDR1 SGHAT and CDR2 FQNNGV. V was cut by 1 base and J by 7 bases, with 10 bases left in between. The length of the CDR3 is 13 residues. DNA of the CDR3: TGTGCCAGCAGCTTAGGTACGGGGTTTGGCTACACCTTC. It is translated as CASSLGTGFGYTF.

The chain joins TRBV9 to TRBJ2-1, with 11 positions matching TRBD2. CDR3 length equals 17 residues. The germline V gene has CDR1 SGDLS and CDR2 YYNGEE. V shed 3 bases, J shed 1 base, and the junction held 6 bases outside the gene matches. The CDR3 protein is CASSGVSGGESYNEQFF. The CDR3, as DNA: TGTGCCAGCAGCGGGGTTAGCGGGGGGGAATCCTACAATGAGCAGTTCTTC.

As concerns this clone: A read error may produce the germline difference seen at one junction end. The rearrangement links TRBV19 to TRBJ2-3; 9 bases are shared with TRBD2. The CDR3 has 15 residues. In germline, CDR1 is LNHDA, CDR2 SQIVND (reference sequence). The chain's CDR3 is CASSIVAGEGDTQYF. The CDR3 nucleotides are TGTGCCAGTAGTATCGTAGCGGGAGAGGGAGATACGCAATATTTT.

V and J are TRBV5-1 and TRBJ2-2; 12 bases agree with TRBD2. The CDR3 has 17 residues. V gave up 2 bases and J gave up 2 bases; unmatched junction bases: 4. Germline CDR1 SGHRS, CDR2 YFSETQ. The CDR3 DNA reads TGCGCCAGCAGCTTAATGACTAGCGGGGGAAACACCGGGGAGCTGTTTTTT. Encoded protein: CASSLMTSGGNTGELFF.

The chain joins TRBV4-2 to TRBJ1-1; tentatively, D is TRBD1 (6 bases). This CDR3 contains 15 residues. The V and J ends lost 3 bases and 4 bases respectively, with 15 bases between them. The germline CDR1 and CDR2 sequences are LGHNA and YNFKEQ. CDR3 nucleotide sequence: TGTGCCAGCAGCCAGGATACAGGGCAGACCACTGAAGCTTTCTTT. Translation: CASSQDTGQTTEAFF.

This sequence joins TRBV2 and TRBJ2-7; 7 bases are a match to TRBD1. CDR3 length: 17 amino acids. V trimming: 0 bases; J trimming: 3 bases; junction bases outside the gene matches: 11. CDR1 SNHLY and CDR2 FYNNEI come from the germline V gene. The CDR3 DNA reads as TGTGCCAGCAGTGAAGCTCAATTTCAGACAGGGAACTACGAGCAGTACTTC. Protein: CASSEAQFQTGNYEQYF.

The CDR3 DNA reads as TGTGCCTGGATTGACAGGGGGAGGGACAAAAACATTCAGTACTTC. Protein product: CAWIDRGRDKNIQYF. The V and J genes are TRBV30 and TRBJ2-4; 9 bases line up with TRBD1. The germline gives CDR1 GTSNPN, CDR2 SVGIG (reference sequence). V gave up 4 bases and J gave up 3 bases; unmatched junction bases: 7. The CDR3 runs 15 residues.

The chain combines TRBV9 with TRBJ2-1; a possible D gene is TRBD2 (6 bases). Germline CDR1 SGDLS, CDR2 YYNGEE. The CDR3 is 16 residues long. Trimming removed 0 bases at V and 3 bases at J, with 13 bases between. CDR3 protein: CASSVVPAEGYNEQFF. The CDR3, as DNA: TGTGCCAGCAGCGTAGTGCCAGCGGAGGGCTACAATGAGCAGTTCTTC.

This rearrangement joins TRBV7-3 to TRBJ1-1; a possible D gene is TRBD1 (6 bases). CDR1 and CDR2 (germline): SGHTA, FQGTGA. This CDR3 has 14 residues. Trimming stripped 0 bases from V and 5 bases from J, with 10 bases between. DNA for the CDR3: TGTGCCAGCAGCTTAACAGGGGGGGATACTGAAGCTTTCTTT. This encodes CASSLTGGDTEAFF.

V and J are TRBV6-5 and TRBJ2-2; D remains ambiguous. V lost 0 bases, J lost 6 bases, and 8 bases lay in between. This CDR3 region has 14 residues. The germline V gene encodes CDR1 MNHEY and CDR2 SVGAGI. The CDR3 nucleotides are TGTGCCAGCAGTTACTCGATAGCCTCCGGGGAGCTGTTTTTT. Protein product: CASSYSIASGELFF.

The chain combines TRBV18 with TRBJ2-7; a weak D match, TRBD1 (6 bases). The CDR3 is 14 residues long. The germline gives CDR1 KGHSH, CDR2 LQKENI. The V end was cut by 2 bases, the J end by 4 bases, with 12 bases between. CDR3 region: CASSPFRDTYEQYF. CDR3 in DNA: TGTGCCAGCTCACCATTTCGGGACACTTACGAGCAGTACTTC.

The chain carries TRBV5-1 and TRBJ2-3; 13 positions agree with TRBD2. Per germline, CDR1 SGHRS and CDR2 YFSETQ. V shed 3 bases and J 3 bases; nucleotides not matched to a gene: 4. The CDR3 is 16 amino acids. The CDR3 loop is CASSSGLAGETDTQYF. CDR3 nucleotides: TGCGCCAGCAGCTCAGGACTAGCGGGAGAAACAGATACGCAGTATTTT. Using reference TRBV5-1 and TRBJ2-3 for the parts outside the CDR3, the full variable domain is KAGVTQTPRYLIKTRGQQVTLSCSPISGHRSVSWYQQTPGQGLQFLFEYFSETQRNKGNFPGRFSGRQFSNSRSEMNVSTLELGDSALYLCASSSGLAGETDTQYFGPGTRLTVL.

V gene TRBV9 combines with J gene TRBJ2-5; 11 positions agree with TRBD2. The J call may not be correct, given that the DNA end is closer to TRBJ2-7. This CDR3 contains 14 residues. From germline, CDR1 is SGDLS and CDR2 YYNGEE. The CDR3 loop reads CASSVGLAGNEQYF. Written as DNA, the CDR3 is TGTGCCAGCAGCGTAGGACTAGCGGGAAACGAGCAGTACTTC.

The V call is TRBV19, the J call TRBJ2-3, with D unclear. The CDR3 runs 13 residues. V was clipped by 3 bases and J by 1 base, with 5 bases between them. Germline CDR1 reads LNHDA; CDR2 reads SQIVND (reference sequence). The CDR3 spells CASSIIGTDTQYF. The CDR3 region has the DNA TGTGCCAGTAGTATCATTGGCACAGATACGCAGTATTTT.

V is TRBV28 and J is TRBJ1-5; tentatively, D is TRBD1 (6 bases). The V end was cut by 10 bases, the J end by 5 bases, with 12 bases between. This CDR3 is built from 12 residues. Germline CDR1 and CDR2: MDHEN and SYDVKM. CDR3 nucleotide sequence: TGTGCCACCACAGGGCCGGATCAGCCCCAGCATTTT. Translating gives CATTGPDQPQHF.

DNA for the CDR3: TGCAGTGTCCGACCGTCGCTAGCGGCCCAAGAGACCCAGTACTTC. This sequence encodes CSVRPSLAAQETQYF. The genes are TRBV29-1 and TRBJ2-5; 7 nucleotides agree with TRBD2. This CDR3 spans 15 amino acids. Germline V gives CDR1 SQVTM, CDR2 ANQGSEA.